The clone carrying this T cell receptor (beta chain) appeared a single time. Its matching antigen is unknown. Other DNA sequences in the sample encode the same CDR3. Sequencing was performed with immunoSEQ multiplex PCR; in TCRdb, only in-frame clones are kept and a portion is missing. The sample holds 11,000 or so clones, approximately 94% seen once. The data derive from a study of T cells in narcolepsy. Study findings and constraints: Healthy controls reportedly lacked the autoreactive clonotypes serially found in patients' blood.

V dropped 4 bases and J dropped 5; count of bases not matched to a gene: 5. CDR3 length: 15 residues. Germline CDR1 SEHNR, CDR2 FQNEAQ (reference sequence). Sequencing was done on a sample of CD45RA- memory CD4+ T cells from PBMCs. The sequence was collected from a human donor with narcolepsy. The genes are TRBV7-9 and TRBJ1-4, with 9 bases fitting TRBD1. CDR3 residues: CASSSTGGANEKLFF. Here the CDR3 DNA reads TGTGCCAGCAGCTCGACAGGGGGGGCCAATGAAAAACTGTTTTTT.